This is a list of T cell receptor beta chains from one sample in a study of beta chain features in type 1 diabetes. Profiled with immunoSEQ multiplex PCR; TCRdb holds only in-frame clones, not every one. The table has 450,000 to 550,000 clones, roughly 31% seen once. The sample consisted of naive CD4+ T cells from blood. The receptors originated from a man between 18 and 35 years old in good health. Both conserved end residues are part of each CDR3. The D gene is left open where the match is weak. Some rows mark clone size as missing; the rest say once, few, many or name a class of expanded clone.

TRBD2 | few | TRBJ2-4 | TRBV6-5 | TGTGCCAGCAGTCCCCGCGGGGGGGCCAAAAACATTCAGTACTTC | CASSPRGGAKNIQYF
NA | NA | TRBJ2-7 | TRBV7-2 | TGTGCCAGCAGCTTAAGTTCCCACGGCTACGAGCAGTACTTC | CASSLSSHGYEQYF
NA | NA | TRBJ1-2 | TRBV28 | TGTGCCAGCAGTATTAACTATGGCTACACCTTC | CASSINYGYTF
TRBD2 | few | TRBJ2-7 | TRBV15 | TGTGCCACCAGCCTTGGACTAGCGGTGTCGAACTCCTACGAGCAGTACTTC | CATSLGLAVSNSYEQYF
NA | NA | TRBJ2-3 | TRBV9 | TGTGCCAGCAGCGTGGGCGGGCTGACAGATACGCAGTATTTT | CASSVGGLTDTQYF
TRBD1 | few | TRBJ2-7 | TRBV27 | TGTGCCAGCAGAAGGACAGGGCAGTACGAGCAGTACTTC | CASRRTGQYEQYF
TRBD1 | NA | TRBJ2-5 | TRBV25-1 | TGTGCCAGCAGTGAATTCGGGACAGAAGAGACCCAGTACTTC | CASSEFGTEETQYF
TRBD2 | NA | TRBJ2-1 | TRBV19 | TGTGCCAGTAGTATAGTAGCGGGAGGGCCGAAAGATGAGCAGTTCTTC | CASSIVAGGPKDEQFF
NA | NA | TRBJ2-7 | TRBV30 | TGTGCCTGGAGTGTAGGGTCCTACGAGCAGTACTTC | CAWSVGSYEQYF
NA | few | TRBJ2-4 | TRBV10-3 | TGTGCCATCAGTGAGGGTAAAGCCCTGGACATTCAGTACTTC | CAISEGKALDIQYF
NA | few | TRBJ2-7 | TRBV30 | TGTGCCTGGTCGAAGGGGTTACCTCTTGAGCAGTACTTC | CAWSKGLPLEQYF
TRBD2 | NA | TRBJ2-3 | TRBV9 | TGTGCCAGCAGCCAACCTTTTCGGCGGGAGAATTTAGATACGCAGTATTTT | CASSQPFRRENLDTQYF
NA | NA | TRBJ2-7 | TRBV7-2 | TGTGCCAGCAGCTTAGTGGGGAACTACGAGCAGTACTTC | CASSLVGNYEQYF
NA | few | TRBJ2-7 | TRBV18 | TGTGCCAGCTCACCAATCAGCGGAGACTACGAGCAGTACTTC | CASSPISGDYEQYF
NA | NA | TRBJ2-7 | TRBV10-3 | TGTGCCATCAGTGAGTCGCGGCTAGCGCTCTCCTACGAGCAGTACTTC | CAISESRLALSYEQYF
NA | NA | TRBJ1-1 | TRBV29-1 | TGCAGCGTTGATGCGGATGTGAACACTGAAGCTTTCTTT | CSVDADVNTEAFF
NA | NA | TRBJ2-6 | TRBV7-2 | TGTGCCAGCAGCTTAGGAGGAGCCGGGGCCAACGTCCTGACTTTC | CASSLGGAGANVLTF
NA | NA | TRBJ2-1 | TRBV6-1 | TGTGCCAGCAGTGATGACAGAAATTTCTACAATGAGCAGTTCTTC | CASSDDRNFYNEQFF
NA | NA | TRBJ2-1 | TRBV2 | TGTGCCAGCAGTGAAGAAGTGCTTTTCACCTACAATGAGCAGTTCTTC | CASSEEVLFTYNEQFF
NA | few | TRBJ2-1 | TRBV7-3 | TGTGCCAGCAGCAAATTGGGAGGCCAGTACAATGAGCAGTTCTTC | CASSKLGGQYNEQFF
TRBD2 | NA | TRBJ2-1 | TRBV11-3 | TGTGCCAGCAGCTTTGGGACTAGCGGCTCCTACAATGAGCAGTTCTTC | CASSFGTSGSYNEQFF
TRBD1 | NA | TRBJ2-1 | TRBV29-1 | TGCAGCGTGGCTAGGGACAGGGGGCTTTACAATGAGCAGTTCTTC | CSVARDRGLYNEQFF